This T cell receptor (beta chain) is from a study of cytomegalovirus exposure and HLA in healthy donors. General study results and limits: In vitro checks showed that three CMV-associated chains really do target CMV antigens. Indistinguishable V segments such as TRBV6-2 and TRBV6-3 were excluded. The sole available immune exposure information was CMV serostatus.

PCR amplification relied on 60 Vbeta primers (plus 13 Jbeta primers). The table came from immunoSEQ multiplex PCR; TCRdb's copy has only in-frame clones and leaves some out. This table has about 160,000 clones, about 85% appearing once. This clone was recorded only once. Its antigen is undetermined. Germline CDR1 SGHVS, CDR2 FQNEAQ. This CDR3 comprises 14 residues. Trimming left V 3 bases short and J 14 bases short, with 22 bases between. What was sequenced was PBMCs. V and J are TRBV7-8 and TRBJ2-5; tentatively, D is TRBD1 (5 bases). The receptor comes from a man younger than 30 in good health and CMV-seropositive. CDR3: CASSLTRVNYEQYF. The CDR3 DNA sequence: TGTGCCAGCAGCTTGACCAGGGTAAACTACGAGCAATACTTC.